Listed here are 2 T cell receptor beta chains from one sample, sequenced in a study of shared clonotypes between healthy human individuals. The assay was immunoSEQ multiplex PCR, and TCRdb's table has in-frame clones only and misses some. Counted here are some 2,100,000 clones, about 94% occurring once; the ten biggest clones make up 0.13%. The specimen was naive CD4+ T cells sorted from blood. Regarding subset: CD45RA+ positively selected. The receptors originated from a man younger than 35 in good health.

This sequence joins TRBV6-5 and TRBJ1-5; TRBD1 is a possible D gene (6 bases). Germline V CDR1 and CDR2: MNHEY, SVGAGI. The CDR3 extends over 13 amino acids. V gave up 8 bases and J gave up 1 base, with 9 bases separating them. For the CDR3, the DNA is TGTGCCAGCGGTAGGGGGAGCAATCAGCCCCAGCATTTT. Translating gives CASGRGSNQPQHF.

The rearrangement joins TRBV19 to TRBJ1-6; D uncertain. Trimming removed 7 bases from V and 3 bases from J, with 7 bases in between. The CDR3 extends over 13 amino acids. Germline CDR1 and CDR2: LNHDA and SQIVND (reference sequence). The CDR3 reads CASNGVYNSPLHF. In nucleotides, the CDR3 is TGTGCCAGTAATGGGGTCTATAATTCACCCCTCCACTTT.